The T cell receptor (beta chain) described here comes from a study of blood T cell repertoires in COVID-19. The Seattle patients joined while their infection was active and were tracked longitudinally afterward. Per the authors' pipeline: Researchers report that nucleated cell counts were estimated from reference gene primer amplification. Data came from immunoSEQ multiplex PCR; TCRdb stores just in-frame clones and leaves some out. Clone size and the V and J calls come from that table; the DNA yielded D and trimming. The sample includes about 240,000 clones, around 81% of them seen just once. The CDR3 has 16 residues. V shed 5 bases and J 5 bases; nucleotides not matched to a gene: 12. Germline-derived CDR1 and CDR2 are SGHAT and FQNNGV.

The rearrangement links TRBV11-2 to TRBJ2-5; 9 nucleotides agree with TRBD2. The TCR originated in a woman older than 75 with COVID-19, enrolled during active disease. Sequencing was performed on peripheral blood. DNA for the CDR3: TGTGCCAGCAGCCCAGGAGCGGTAGCGGGAGTCGAGACCCAGTACTTC. It is translated as CASSPGAVAGVETQYF.